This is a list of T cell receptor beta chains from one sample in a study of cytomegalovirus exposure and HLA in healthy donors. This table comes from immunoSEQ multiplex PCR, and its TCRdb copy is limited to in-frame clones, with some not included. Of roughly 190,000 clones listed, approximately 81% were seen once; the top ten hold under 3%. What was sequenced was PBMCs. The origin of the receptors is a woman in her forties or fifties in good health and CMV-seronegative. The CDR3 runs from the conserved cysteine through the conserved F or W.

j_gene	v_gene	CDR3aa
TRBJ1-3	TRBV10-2	CASSPGDSGNTIYF
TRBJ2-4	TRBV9	CASSVASGGPNIQYF
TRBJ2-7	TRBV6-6	CASSYSRGPSYEQYF
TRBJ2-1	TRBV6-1	CASKSIGEVQFF
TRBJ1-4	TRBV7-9	CASSSGGTNEKLFF
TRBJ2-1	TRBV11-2	CASSLYSSSYNEQFF
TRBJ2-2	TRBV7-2	CASSWGVGELFF
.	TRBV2	CASSEQGRSYEQYF
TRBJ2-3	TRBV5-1	CASSLLTGQSTDTQYF
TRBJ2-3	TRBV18	CASSPPWRTDTQYF
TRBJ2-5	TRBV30	CAWSPQRGKETQYF
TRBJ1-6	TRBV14	CASSQEARNSPLHF
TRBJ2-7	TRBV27	CASSLSPSPSSYEQYF
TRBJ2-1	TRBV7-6	CASSKPGTNNEQFF
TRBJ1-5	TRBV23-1	CASSPPSIYNSYSNQPQHF
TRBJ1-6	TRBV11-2	CASSLVPRAGNSPLHF
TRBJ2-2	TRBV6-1	CASSVSGQPTGELFF
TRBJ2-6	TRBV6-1	CASRETGAGANVLTF
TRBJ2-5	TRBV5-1	CASSLAGQQETQYF
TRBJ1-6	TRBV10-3	CAISETGKNSPLHF
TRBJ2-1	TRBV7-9	CSSSPRQGNLDNEQFF
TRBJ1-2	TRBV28	CASSLGRQSYYGYTF
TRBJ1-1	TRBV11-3	CASSTGTGTGDTEAFF
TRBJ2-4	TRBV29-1	CSVDPPGSENIQYF
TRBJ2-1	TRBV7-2	CASSLTSGTGGNEQFF
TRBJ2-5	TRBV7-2	CASSPGQFQETQYF
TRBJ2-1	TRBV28	CASSLTTSGAYNEQFF
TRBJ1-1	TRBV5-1	CASSLGTVVTTEAFF
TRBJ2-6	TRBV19	CASSTDRAGANVLTF
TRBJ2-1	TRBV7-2	CASSSRVPPGEQFF
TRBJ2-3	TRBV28	CASRSGGPIDTQYF
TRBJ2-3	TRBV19	CASTSTGGTDTQYF
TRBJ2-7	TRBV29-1	CSVEDRISYEQYF
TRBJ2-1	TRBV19	CASKLAGSFNEQFF
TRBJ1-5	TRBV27	CASSSFPAGDDQPQHF
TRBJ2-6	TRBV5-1	CASSLGLARSGANVLTF
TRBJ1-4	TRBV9	CASSLTPGHSEKLFF
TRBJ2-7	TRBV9	CASSVGTQGAPLGEQYF
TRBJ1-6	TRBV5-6	CASSVGDRGILHF
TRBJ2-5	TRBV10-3	CAAGGEETQYF
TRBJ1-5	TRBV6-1	CASSEYGGGQPQHF
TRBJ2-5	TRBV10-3	CAISEGLAGKETQYF
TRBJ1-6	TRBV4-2	CASSQDRTGGNSPLHF
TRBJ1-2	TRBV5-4	CASSLPGTGNADGYTF